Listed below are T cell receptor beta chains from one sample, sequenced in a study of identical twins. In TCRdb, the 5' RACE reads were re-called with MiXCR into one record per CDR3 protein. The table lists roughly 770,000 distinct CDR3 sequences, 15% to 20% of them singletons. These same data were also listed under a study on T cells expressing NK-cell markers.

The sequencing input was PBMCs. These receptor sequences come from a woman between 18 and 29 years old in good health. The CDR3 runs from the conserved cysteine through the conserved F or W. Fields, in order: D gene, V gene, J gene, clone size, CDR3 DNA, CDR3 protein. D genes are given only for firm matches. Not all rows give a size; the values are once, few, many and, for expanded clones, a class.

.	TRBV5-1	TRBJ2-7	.	TGCGCCAGCAGCGGGACCGGCCCTGGTTTGGAGCAGTACTTC	CASSGTGPGLEQYF
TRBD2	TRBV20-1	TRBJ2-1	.	TGCAGTGCTAGCGCCTCCGGGACTACCCGTTACAATGAGCAGTTCTTC	CSASASGTTRYNEQFF
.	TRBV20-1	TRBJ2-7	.	TGCAGTGCTACTTTGGGGGGTGGCTCCTACGAGCAGTACTTC	CSATLGGGSYEQYF
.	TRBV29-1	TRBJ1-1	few	TGCAGCGTTGGGGGACCGGGGGACACTGAAGCTTTCTTT	CSVGGPGDTEAFF
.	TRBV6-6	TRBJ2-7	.	TGTGCCAGCTTAGGCACAGCCGGCGAGCAGTACTTC	CASLGTAGEQYF
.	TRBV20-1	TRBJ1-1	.	TGCAGTGCTCCCGACAGTATGAACACTGAAGCTTTCTTT	CSAPDSMNTEAFF
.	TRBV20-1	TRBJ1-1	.	TGCAGTGCGTCAGGACAGAGGAACACTGAAGCTTTCTTT	CSASGQRNTEAFF
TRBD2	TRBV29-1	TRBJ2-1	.	TGCAGCGGGACAGCGGGGGTGCTCGACAATGAGCAGTTCTTC	CSGTAGVLDNEQFF
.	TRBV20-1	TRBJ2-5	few	TGCAGTGCCCACCCCATCAAAGCCAGGGAGACCCAGTACTTC	CSAHPIKARETQYF
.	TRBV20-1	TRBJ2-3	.	TGCAGTGCTAGAAAAACCCGGGGGTCCCGCACAGATACGCAGTATTTT	CSARKTRGSRTDTQYF
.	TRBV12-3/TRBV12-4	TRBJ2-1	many	TGTGCCAGCAGCCCTAGCTTTGAGCAGTTCTTC	CASSPSFEQFF
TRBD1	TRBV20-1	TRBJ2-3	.	TGCAGTGCTCCGAGCCTACAGGGGGATACGCAGTATTTT	CSAPSLQGDTQYF
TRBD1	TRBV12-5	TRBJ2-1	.	TGTGCTAGTGGTTTGGTGGAACAGGGGGCTGAGCAGTTCTTC	CASGLVEQGAEQFF